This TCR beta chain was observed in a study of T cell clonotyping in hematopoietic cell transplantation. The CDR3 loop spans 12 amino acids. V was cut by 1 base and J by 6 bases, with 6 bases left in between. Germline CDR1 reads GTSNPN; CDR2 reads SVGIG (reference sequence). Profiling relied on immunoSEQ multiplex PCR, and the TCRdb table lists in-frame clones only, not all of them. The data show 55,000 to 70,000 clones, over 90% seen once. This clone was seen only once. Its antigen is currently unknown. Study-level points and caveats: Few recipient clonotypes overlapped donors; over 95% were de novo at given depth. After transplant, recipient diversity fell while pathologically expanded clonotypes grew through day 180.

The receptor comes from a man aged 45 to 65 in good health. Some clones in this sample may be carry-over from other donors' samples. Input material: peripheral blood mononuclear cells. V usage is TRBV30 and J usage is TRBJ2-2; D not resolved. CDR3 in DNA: TGTGCCTGGAGTGATGGCTCCGGGGAGCTGTTTTTT. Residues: CAWSDGSGELFF.